Each of the 21 T cell receptor beta chains below was sequenced from the same sample in a study of T cell responses to AZD1222 COVID-19 vaccine. Only in-frame clones appear in the TCRdb table, and some are missing; sequencing was by immunoSEQ multiplex PCR. Among roughly 150,000 clones listed, approximately 90% were seen once. Sequenced material: peripheral blood, taken 28 days after the second AZD1222 dose. The source is an adult who received the AZD1222 COVID-19 vaccine.

The chain recombines TRBV19 with TRBJ1-5; the match to TRBD1 covers 11 bases. CDR1 and CDR2 (germline): LNHDA, SQIVND (reference sequence). This CDR3 spans 15 amino acids. The V segment lost 5 bases and the J segment 6 bases; nucleotides outside the gene matches: 6. CDR3: CASSVGQGARQPQHF. For the CDR3, the DNA is TGTGCCAGTAGTGTTGGACAGGGGGCGCGTCAGCCCCAGCATTTT.

V usage is TRBV19 and J usage is TRBJ2-4; D is undetermined. Germline V gene lookup returns CDR1 LNHDA and CDR2 SQIVND (reference sequence). Trimming removed 4 bases from V and 7 bases from J, with 11 bases in between. The CDR3 runs 13 residues. In nucleotides, the CDR3 is TGTGCCAGTAGTAGCGGTCTCAGCAACATTCAGTACTTC. Translated, it gives CASSSGLSNIQYF.

This chain uses TRBV4-1 with TRBJ2-7; D may be TRBD2 (6 bases). Germline V gives CDR1 MGHRA, CDR2 YSYEKL. V was shortened by 0 bases and J by 3 bases, with 9 bases between the two germline ends. This CDR3 is 14 amino acids long. The CDR3 DNA follows: TGCGCCAGCAGCCAAGATTGGGGACTCTACGAGCAGTACTTC. Translating it yields CASSQDWGLYEQYF.

This chain links TRBV27 with TRBJ1-2, with no clear D. With 2 bases removed from V and 8 bases from J, the gap between germline ends came to 9 bases. From germline, CDR1 is MNHEY and CDR2 SMNVEV (reference sequence). The CDR3 length is 12 residues. CDR3 bases: TGTGCCAGCAGTTTAGAGGGTTCAGGCTACACCTTC. The encoded protein is CASSLEGSGYTF.

This chain links TRBV3-1 (or the pseudogene TRBV3-2) with TRBJ2-1; TRBD2 aligns across 11 bases. The CDR3 has 15 residues. After removal of 2 bases from V and 7 bases from J, the junction contained 4 bases not matched to a gene. From germline, CDR1 is LGHDT and CDR2 YNNKEL (reference sequence). This CDR3 is CASSQLAGGRNEQFF. The CDR3 DNA reads TGTGCCAGCAGCCAACTAGCGGGGGGCCGGAATGAGCAGTTCTTC.

The V and J genes are TRBV6-4 and TRBJ2-5; D remains ambiguous. From germline, CDR1 is MRHNA and CDR2 SNTAGT. V lost 5 bases and J 5 bases, leaving 15 bases between the germline ends. This CDR3 is 14 amino acids long. CDR3: CASSPPLLGETQYF. CDR3 sequence (DNA): TGTGCCAGCAGTCCACCACTACTGGGGGAGACCCAGTACTTC.

The chain combines TRBV19 with TRBJ2-7; weak D call: TRBD1 (6 bases). The CDR3 is 14 amino acids. The germline V gene encodes CDR1 LNHDA and CDR2 SQIVND (reference sequence). Trimming removed 2 bases from V and 1 base from J, with 9 bases in between. The CDR3 protein is CASSISTGSYEQYF. Here the CDR3 DNA reads TGTGCCAGTAGTATATCAACAGGGTCCTACGAGCAGTACTTC. Supplemented by reference TRBV19 and TRBJ2-7, the full variable domain reads DGGITQSPKYLFRKEGQNVTLSCEQNLNHDAMYWYRQDPGQGLRLIYYSQIVNDFQKGDIAEGYSVSREKKESFPLTVTSAQKNPTAFYLCASSISTGSYEQYFGPGTRLTVT.

This clone was detected once. The CDR3 coding sequence is TGTGCCAGCAGCCCCAGCGGTTTGAGCTCCTATAATTCACCCCTCCACTTT. It is translated as CASSPSGLSSYNSPLHF. The chain combines TRBV14 with TRBJ1-6; D gene unclear. The V gene lost 4 bases and the J gene lost 0 bases, with 13 bases spanning the gap. The germline CDR1 and CDR2 sequences are SGHDN and FVKESK. This CDR3 spans 17 amino acids.

The chain recombines TRBV19 with TRBJ1-1; D uncertain. In germline, CDR1 is LNHDA, CDR2 SQIVND (reference sequence). CDR3 length: 14 residues. Trimming took 6 bases from V and 4 from J, leaving 15 bases between them. CDR3 sequence (DNA): TGTGCCAGTAGGGGCGGGGATCAACGCACTGAAGCTTTCTTT. Amino acids: CASRGGDQRTEAFF.

The chain carries TRBV7-9 and TRBJ1-4, with 11 bases aligning to TRBD1. V was pared by 3 bases and J by 6 bases, with 0 bases of the junction left unmatched. Germline values: CDR1 SEHNR, CDR2 FQNEAQ (reference sequence). The CDR3 spans 14 residues. The CDR3 sequence: CASSLGQGDEKLFF. As DNA, the CDR3 is TGTGCCAGCAGCTTGGGACAGGGGGATGAAAAACTGTTTTTT.

The rearrangement uses TRBV7-2 and TRBJ2-7; tentatively, D is TRBD2 (5 bases). The V gene lost 4 bases and the J gene lost 2 bases, with 15 bases spanning the gap. The CDR3 loop spans 15 amino acids. Germline V gives CDR1 SGHTA, CDR2 FQGNSA. The CDR3 reads CASSSRTGVAYEQYF. In nucleotides, the CDR3 is TGTGCCAGCAGCTCGAGGACCGGGGTGGCCTACGAGCAGTACTTC.

This clone was seen a handful of times. The chain combines TRBV6-2 or TRBV6-3 with TRBJ1-1, with unresolved D. V was shortened by 6 bases and J by 3 bases, with 8 bases between the two germline ends. Germline loops: CDR1 MNHEY, CDR2 SVGEGT. The CDR3 has 12 residues. This CDR3 reads CASSRGYTEAFF. The CDR3 DNA is TGTGCCAGCAGCCGAGGGTACACTGAAGCTTTCTTT.

The chain couples TRBV15 to TRBJ2-5, with a weak D call TRBD2 (6 bases). There are 15 residues in the CDR3. Trimming took 1 base from V and 4 from J, leaving 13 bases between them. Germline V CDR1 and CDR2: LNHNV, YYDKDF (reference sequence). The CDR3 DNA reads as TGTGCCACCAGCAGAGGGGCGGGGATGGGAGAGACCCAGTACTTC. Translation gives CATSRGAGMGETQYF.

This rearrangement joins TRBV7-9 to TRBJ1-6; perhaps TRBD1 as D (5 bases). CDR1 is SEHNR and CDR2 is FQNEAQ in the germline V gene (reference sequence). V was clipped by 1 base and J by 0 bases, with 16 bases between them. This CDR3 is built from 19 residues. CDR3 coding DNA: TGTGCCAGCAGCTTAGGACTTCGGGGACGGAGCTCCTATAATTCACCCCTCCACTTT. Amino acid sequence: CASSLGLRGRSSYNSPLHF.

A single count supports this clone. This chain connects TRBV11-1 to TRBJ2-5; tentative D call: TRBD2 (6 bases). Germline V CDR1 and CDR2: SGHAT, FQDESV (reference sequence). The CDR3 loop spans 13 amino acids. V shed 7 bases and J shed 5 bases, with 14 bases lying between them. CDR3 loop: CASMEGFGETQYF. The CDR3 coding sequence is TGTGCCAGCATGGAGGGGTTCGGGGAGACCCAGTACTTC. Variable domain in full (rest from reference TRBV11-1 and TRBJ2-5): EAEVAQSPRYKITEKSQAVAFWCDPISGHATLYWYRQILGQGPELLVQFQDESVVDDSQLPKDRFSAERLKGVDSTLKIQPAELGDSAMYLCASMEGFGETQYFGPGTRLLVL.

This chain connects TRBV28 to TRBJ2-6; TRBD1 aligns across 7 bases. With 7 bases clipped from V and 2 bases from J, the junction kept 5 bases outside the gene matches. This CDR3 has 15 residues. The V gene's germline CDR1 is MDHEN and CDR2 SYDVKM. The chain's CDR3 is CASTTGAAGANVLTF. For the CDR3, the DNA is TGTGCCAGCACAACAGGGGCGGCTGGGGCCAACGTCCTGACTTTC.

Concerning this clone: The sample holds other DNA sequences that translate to the same CDR3. The V and J genes are TRBV19 and TRBJ1-2; D uncertain. The germline V and J ends were trimmed by 1 base and 2 bases, with 5 bases remaining between them. The CDR3 has 13 amino acids. Germline-derived CDR1 and CDR2 are LNHDA and SQIVND (reference sequence). Here the CDR3 DNA reads TGTGCCAGTAGTATAGTAGGGAACTATGGCTACACCTTC. Residues: CASSIVGNYGYTF.

The V gene is TRBV29-1, the J gene TRBJ2-7; D is perhaps TRBD2 (5 bases). The germline V gene encodes CDR1 SQVTM and CDR2 ANQGSEA. Trimming took 7 bases from V and 3 from J, leaving 13 bases between them. This CDR3 is 12 amino acids long. The CDR3 DNA reads as TGCAGCGCCCTATCGGGGTTCTACGAGCAGTACTTC. Amino acids: CSALSGFYEQYF.

V usage is TRBV7-8 and J usage is TRBJ1-1; perhaps TRBD1 as D (5 bases). The CDR3 runs to 13 residues. The germline gives CDR1 SGHVS, CDR2 FQNEAQ. With 3 bases removed from V and 1 base from J, the gap between germline ends came to 6 bases. The CDR3 nucleotides are TGTGCCAGCAGCTTTCAGGGGAACACTGAAGCTTTCTTT. Protein: CASSFQGNTEAFF.

The rearrangement uses TRBV20-1 and TRBJ1-2; D is perhaps TRBD1 (6 bases). Looked up from germline, CDR1 is DFQATT and CDR2 is SNEGSKA (reference sequence). This CDR3 has 13 amino acids. Trimming pared 3 bases from V and 8 bases from J, leaving 16 bases between. CDR3 protein: CSASGRGGEGYTF. The CDR3 DNA reads as TGCAGTGCTAGTGGCAGGGGAGGAGAAGGCTACACCTTC.

This chain connects TRBV5-6 to TRBJ1-2, with D maybe TRBD1 (6 bases). V was pared by 3 bases and J by 4 bases, with 19 bases between. Germline CDR1 reads SGHDT; CDR2 reads YYEEEE. The CDR3 contains 16 residues. This chain's CDR3 is CASSWDGTSPLYGYTF. The CDR3 coding sequence is TGTGCCAGCAGCTGGGACGGGACATCGCCCCTCTATGGCTACACCTTC.